The 30 T cell receptor beta chains below all came from one sample that was sequenced in a study of blood T cells in healthy people across ages. A second PCR, run for about 7 to 11 cycles, used a sample-barcoded 5' primer plus a J-beta primer mix. One entry per CDR3 protein results from TCRdb running MiXCR on the 5' RACE reads. Found here are 550,000 to 750,000 distinct CDR3 sequences, 21% of them singletons; the top ten hold 3.5% to 4%. Source material: blood. These receptors all stem from a man between 65 and 85 years old in good health.

The chain combines TRBV2 with TRBJ1-4, with D possibly matching TRBD1 (5 bases). CDR1 is SNHLY, CDR2 FYNNEI, per germline. This CDR3 comprises 15 residues. Trimming pared 6 bases from V and 3 bases from J, leaving 14 bases between. CDR3 nucleotide sequence: TGTGCCAGCAGGGACACAGGAGTACCTAATGAAAAACTGTTTTTT. Its protein product is CASRDTGVPNEKLFF. Full variable domain (rest looked up from reference TRBV2 and TRBJ1-4): EPEVTQTPSHQVTQMGQEVILRCVPISNHLYFYWYRQILGQKVEFLVSFYNNEISEKSEIFDDQFSVERPDGSNFTLKIRSTKLEDSAMYFCASRDTGVPNEKLFFGSGTQLSVL.

V gene TRBV7-8 combines with J gene TRBJ1-5, with D possibly being TRBD1 (6 bases). The CDR3 is 15 amino acids. V was clipped by 5 bases and J by 7 bases, with 18 bases between them. The germline gives CDR1 SGHVS, CDR2 FQNEAQ. CDR3 region: CASSQSNREGQPQHF. The DNA of the CDR3 is TGTGCCAGCAGCCAAAGTAACAGGGAGGGGCAGCCCCAGCATTTT.

This clonotype was observed at least ten times. The gene calls are TRBV5-1 and TRBJ2-7; the D is unclear. In germline, CDR1 is SGHRS, CDR2 YFSETQ. Trimming left V 0 bases short and J 4 bases short, with 8 bases between. The CDR3 spans 13 residues. CDR3 loop: CASSLVGDYEQYF. The DNA for the CDR3 is TGCGCCAGCAGCTTGGTTGGGGATTACGAGCAGTACTTC.

The rearrangement links TRBV10-2 to TRBJ1-3; TRBD1 agrees at 8 bases. V lost 2 bases to trimming and J lost 2 bases; unmatched junction nucleotides: 5. The CDR3 loop spans 16 amino acids. CDR1 and CDR2 (germline): WSHSY, SAAADI. The CDR3 here is CASSENPGGTGNTIYF. CDR3 DNA: TGCGCCAGCAGTGAGAACCCAGGGGGCACTGGAAACACCATATATTTT.

This clonotype was counted between two and nine times. The J gene is TRBJ2-3, the V gene TRBV5-4; D is uncertain. This CDR3 region has 14 residues. Per germline, CDR1 SGHNT and CDR2 YYREEE (reference sequence). Trimming removed 0 bases at V and 5 bases at J, with 10 bases between. As DNA, the CDR3 is TGTGCCAGCAGCTTGGGCCTCCCCGGAGATACGCAGTATTTT. This codes for CASSLGLPGDTQYF.

The V gene is TRBV7-2, the J gene TRBJ2-4; 12 bases map to TRBD2. V dropped 5 bases and J dropped 6; count of bases not matched to a gene: 8. In germline, CDR1 is SGHTA, CDR2 FQGNSA. CDR3 length: 16 amino acids. As DNA, the CDR3 is TGTGCCAGCAGCACCGGACTAGCGGGATGGGGAAACATTCAGTACTTC. Encoded protein: CASSTGLAGWGNIQYF.

The chain has TRBV24-1 and TRBJ2-5, with 9 bases aligning to TRBD2. CDR3 length: 14 amino acids. From germline, CDR1 is KGHDR and CDR2 SFDVKD. The V and J ends lost 9 bases and 1 base, in that order; junction bases with no gene match: 5. CDR3 DNA sequence: TGTGCCACCGTGATAGCGGGGGTCCAAGAGACCCAGTACTTC. Translating gives CATVIAGVQETQYF.

This clonotype was counted many times. The chain employs TRBV12-3 or TRBV12-4 and TRBJ2-2; D call uncertain. CDR3 length: 13 amino acids. Trimming cost V 3 bases and J 6 bases, with 8 bases left between them. CDR3 sequence: CASSFEMPGELFF. The DNA of the CDR3 is TGTGCCAGCAGTTTTGAAATGCCCGGGGAGCTGTTTTTT.

This clonotype has more than one count but fewer than ten. V usage is TRBV24-1 and J usage is TRBJ1-5; 9 bases align to TRBD1. The CDR3 is 15 residues long. V dropped 4 bases and J dropped 4; count of bases not matched to a gene: 4. Germline V lookup: CDR1 KGHDR, CDR2 SFDVKD. The CDR3 is CATSDPGTGNQPQHF. CDR3 DNA: TGTGCCACCAGTGACCCCGGGACAGGGAATCAGCCCCAGCATTTT.

This clonotype appeared many times. The J gene is TRBJ2-5, the V gene TRBV5-1; 9 bases are a match to TRBD1. CDR1 and CDR2 (germline): SGHRS, YFSETQ. V was clipped by 4 bases and J by 5 bases; unmatched bases: 9. The CDR3 runs 15 residues. In nucleotides, the CDR3 is TGCGCCAGCAGCACTCCTGGGACAGGGTCCGAGACCCAGTACTTC. Protein: CASSTPGTGSETQYF. Full variable domain (rest looked up from reference TRBV5-1 and TRBJ2-5): KAGVTQTPRYLIKTRGQQVTLSCSPISGHRSVSWYQQTPGQGLQFLFEYFSETQRNKGNFPGRFSGRQFSNSRSEMNVSTLELGDSALYLCASSTPGTGSETQYFGPGTRLLVL.

This sequence joins TRBV20-1 and TRBJ2-5, with D unresolved. With the DNA end fitting TRBJ2-7 better, the J assignment may be wrong. The CDR3 loop spans 15 amino acids. CDR1 is DFQATT and CDR2 is SNEGSKA in the germline V gene (reference sequence). The CDR3 sequence is CSASYQPDPFYEQYF. The CDR3 DNA follows: TGCAGTGCTAGCTATCAGCCTGACCCCTTTTACGAGCAGTACTTC.

The rearrangement links TRBV20-1 to TRBJ2-7, with a weak D call TRBD1 (6 bases). Deletions cut 0 bases from V and 6 bases from J, with 15 bases between. The CDR3 extends over 14 amino acids. Looked up from germline, CDR1 is DFQATT and CDR2 is SNEGSKA (reference sequence). DNA of the CDR3: TGCAGTGCTAGAGATGACAGGCTCCCAAGCGAGCAGTACTTC. Encoded protein: CSARDDRLPSEQYF.

The chain combines TRBV12-3 or TRBV12-4 with TRBJ2-1, with D unresolved. The CDR3 is made up of 13 amino acids. V lost 6 bases and J lost 5, with 11 bases in between. CDR3 sequence reads: CASRETHNNEQFF. For the CDR3, the DNA is TGTGCCAGCAGGGAAACCCATAACAATGAGCAGTTCTTC.

This clonotype was seen a handful of times. The rearrangement joins TRBV28 to TRBJ2-1; TRBD1 aligns across 7 bases. The J call may be wrong; the DNA end is better matched by TRBJ2-5. In germline, CDR1 is MDHEN, CDR2 SYDVKM. The CDR3 is made up of 16 amino acids. The CDR3 nucleotides read TGTGCCAGCAGTTTATGGGGGGACAGAGGCAGGGAGACCCAGTACTTC. As protein: CASSLWGDRGRETQYF.

This chain uses TRBV18 with TRBJ2-6, with D perhaps TRBD2 (5 bases). The germline V gene has CDR1 KGHSH and CDR2 LQKENI. The V end was cut by 1 base, the J end by 0 bases, with 13 bases between. CDR3 length: 18 residues. This chain's CDR3 is CASSPLRGPSSGANVLTF. DNA for the CDR3: TGTGCCAGCTCACCACTTCGGGGTCCGAGCTCTGGGGCCAACGTCCTGACTTTC. Full variable domain (outside the CDR3, taken from reference TRBV18 and TRBJ2-6): NAGVMQNPRHLVRRRGQEARLRCSPMKGHSHVYWYRQLPEEGLKFMVYLQKENIIDESGMPKERFSAEFPKEGPSILRIQQVVRGDSAAYFCASSPLRGPSSGANVLTFGAGSRLTVL.

In its sample, this clonotype was seen a few times. The rearrangement joins TRBV5-1 to TRBJ2-5; no clear D. Judging by the DNA end, TRBJ2-7 fits better; the J call may be wrong. Germline CDR1 SGHRS, CDR2 YFSETQ. This CDR3 has 15 residues. The CDR3 loop reads CASSLGAVPPYEQYF. The DNA of the CDR3 is TGCGCCAGCAGCTTGGGCGCGGTCCCTCCTTACGAGCAGTACTTC.

The chain uses TRBV5-8 and TRBJ1-2; weak D call: TRBD1 (5 bases). The germline V and J ends were trimmed by 0 bases and 8 bases, with 14 bases remaining between them. The CDR3 has 14 amino acids. Germline-derived CDR1 and CDR2 are SGHTS and YDEGEE. CDR3 protein: CASSLAGTANGYTF. CDR3 nucleotide sequence: TGTGCCAGCAGCTTGGCTGGGACTGCTAACGGCTACACCTTC.

This clonotype turned up a few times. The rearrangement joins TRBV9 to TRBJ1-4, with 9 positions matching TRBD1. From germline, CDR1 is SGDLS and CDR2 YYNGEE. This CDR3 has 15 amino acids. With V trimmed by 4 bases and J by 8 bases, 9 bases remained unmatched. DNA for the CDR3: TGTGCCAGCAGCCCCTGGACAGGGGTAAAAGAAAAACTGTTTTTT. It encodes CASSPWTGVKEKLFF.

The chain joins TRBV4-1 to TRBJ2-5; TRBD2 matches 9 bases. The J call may be in error: the DNA end matches TRBJ2-7 better. CDR3 length equals 18 residues. The germline CDR1 and CDR2 sequences are MGHRA and YSYEKL. The CDR3 nucleotides are TGCGCCAGCAGCCCCCTTTGGGCCATAGCGGGAGAAGCCTACGAGCAGTACTTC. Its protein product is CASSPLWAIAGEAYEQYF.

In the case of this clonotype: A much larger clone differs by one base, so this may be a read error. This chain uses TRBV28 with TRBJ2-4, with D perhaps matching TRBD1 (7 bases). The CDR3 is 16 amino acids. From germline, CDR1 is MDHEN and CDR2 SYDVKM. V lost 10 bases to trimming and J lost 0 bases, with 19 bases between them. The DNA for the CDR3 is TGTGCCAACAGCCCATCAGGGGGACTAGCCAAAAACATTCAGTACTTC. Residues: CANSPSGGLAKNIQYF.

This clonotype was counted between two and nine times. This chain uses TRBV5-1 with TRBJ2-5, with 9 positions matching TRBD2. The germline V gene encodes CDR1 SGHRS and CDR2 YFSETQ. Trimming cost V 1 base and J 5 bases; bases outside gene matches: 6. The CDR3 is 15 residues long. CDR3 nucleotides: TGCGCCAGCAGCTTGAGTCTAGCGGGATCGGAGACCCAGTACTTC. This encodes CASSLSLAGSETQYF. Using reference TRBV5-1 and TRBJ2-5 for the parts outside the CDR3, the full variable domain is KAGVTQTPRYLIKTRGQQVTLSCSPISGHRSVSWYQQTPGQGLQFLFEYFSETQRNKGNFPGRFSGRQFSNSRSEMNVSTLELGDSALYLCASSLSLAGSETQYFGPGTRLLVL.

This clonotype was recorded at least ten times. The chain carries TRBV6-2 or TRBV6-3 and TRBJ2-5; 7 bases line up with TRBD2. Judging by the DNA end, TRBJ2-1 fits better; the J call may be wrong. CDR1 and CDR2 (germline): MNHEY, SVGEGT. CDR3 length: 12 amino acids. CDR3 sequence reads: CASNRGGHEQFF. For the CDR3, the DNA is TGTGCCAGCAATAGGGGAGGGCATGAGCAGTTCTTC.

In this sample, this clonotype turned up a few times. This chain connects TRBV12-3 or TRBV12-4 to TRBJ2-2; D is perhaps TRBD1 or TRBD2 (5 bases each). V was clipped by 7 bases and J by 3 bases, with 15 bases between them. CDR3 length: 15 residues. The CDR3 coding sequence is TGTGCCAGCACCCGAGGGCAGGGCTACACCGGGGAGCTGTTTTTT. Its protein product is CASTRGQGYTGELFF.

The V call is TRBV6-1, the J call TRBJ1-1, with D tentatively TRBD1 (6 bases). Between the trimmed V and J ends, which lost 8 bases and 3 bases, there was a span of 7 bases. The CDR3 contains 11 residues. In germline, CDR1 is MNHNS, CDR2 SASEGT. Here the CDR3 DNA reads TGTGCCAGCGGGGGGCACACTGAAGCTTTCTTT. This codes for CASGGHTEAFF.

This clonotype has a handful of counts. It may be a read error: a sequence one base away is much more abundant. V is TRBV28 and J is TRBJ2-5; tentatively, D is TRBD1 (6 bases). Germline V gives CDR1 MDHEN, CDR2 SYDVKM. CDR3 length equals 15 residues. In nucleotides, the CDR3 is TGTGCCCGCAGTTCCCTGACAGGCCACCAAGAGACCCAGTACTTC. This translates into CARSSLTGHQETQYF.

This clonotype appeared a single time. V gene TRBV20-1 combines with J gene TRBJ2-1; 10 bases map to TRBD2. Germline assignment: CDR1 DFQATT and CDR2 SNEGSKA (reference sequence). There are 15 residues in the CDR3. V was clipped by 0 bases and J by 7 bases; unmatched bases: 6. CDR3 protein: CSARDPAGGKNEQFF. Written as DNA, the CDR3 is TGCAGTGCTAGAGATCCAGCGGGGGGGAAGAATGAGCAGTTCTTC.

The rearrangement joins TRBV28 to TRBJ1-4; no clear D gene. The germline gives CDR1 MDHEN, CDR2 SYDVKM. This CDR3 spans 14 amino acids. The germline V and J ends were trimmed by 6 bases and 7 bases, with 15 bases remaining between them. The CDR3 region is CASSEIRGSEKLFF. The DNA of the CDR3 is TGTGCCAGCAGCGAAATTAGAGGGAGTGAAAAACTGTTTTTT.

This chain links TRBV4-1 with TRBJ2-3; 8 bases map to TRBD2. This CDR3 is 19 amino acids long. The J segment lost 1 base and the V segment lost 0 bases, leaving 12 bases of the junction unmatched. The germline V gene encodes CDR1 MGHRA and CDR2 YSYEKL. The CDR3 reads CASSQDDSGTRGRTDTQYF. The CDR3 bases are TGCGCCAGCAGCCAAGATGATAGCGGGACAAGAGGGCGCACAGATACGCAGTATTTT.

This clonotype was counted many times. The chain links TRBV6-5 to TRBJ1-2; no reliable D call. Deletions cut 6 bases from V and 1 base from J, with 12 bases between. The CDR3 covers 14 residues. Germline CDR1 and CDR2: MNHEY and SVGAGI. Here the CDR3 DNA reads TGTGCCAGCAGCCGGGCCGCGAATAACTATGGCTACACCTTC. Protein: CASSRAANNYGYTF.

V and J are TRBV6-2 or TRBV6-3 and TRBJ1-2; no firm D call. Trimming pared 3 bases from V and 6 bases from J, leaving 8 bases between. Germline V gene sequence: CDR1 MNHEY, CDR2 SVGEGT. The CDR3 consists of 12 residues. The CDR3 is CASSYSNNGYTF. The CDR3 nucleotides read TGTGCCAGCAGTTATTCAAATAATGGCTACACCTTC.